This entry features one TCR beta chain sequence. These data originate in a study of identical twins. This CDR3 has 14 amino acids. J was trimmed by 6 bases and V by 10 bases; bases with no gene match: 7. Germline loops: CDR1 SGHTA, CDR2 FQGNSA. TCRdb itself ran the 5' RACE reads through MiXCR, one entry per CDR3 protein. The table has 500,000 to 550,000 distinct CDR3 sequences, roughly a fifth seen once. This same sample was also part of a study on T cells expressing NK-cell markers.

This receptor was obtained from a woman younger than 30 in good health. V and J are TRBV7-2 and TRBJ2-1, with TRBD2 identical over 12 bases. The sample comprised CD4+ T cells sorted from blood. In nucleotides, the CDR3 is TGTGCCATAAGGAGGGGACTAGCGGGCAATGAGCAGTTCTTC. Protein: CAIRRGLAGNEQFF.